Shown below are 12 T cell receptor beta chains from a single sample sequenced in a study of a mutant IDH1 vaccine in newly diagnosed glioma. Which antigens these TCRs recognize remains unknown. The time point: week 23, last vaccination. Each dose delivered 300 ug of mutant IDH1 20-mer peptide subcutaneously with imiquimod. The method was immunoSEQ multiplex PCR; TCRdb's version includes in-frame clones alone and lacks a portion of them. The table lists around 30,000 clones, 70% to 90% of them singletons. This sample comprised PBMCs, obtained from a glioma patient whose treatment included an IDH1 peptide vaccine. The receptors derive from a man in his forties with glioma.

The V call is TRBV15, the J call TRBJ2-7; D gene uncertain. The CDR3 spans 13 residues. The germline V gene encodes CDR1 LNHNV and CDR2 YYDKDF (reference sequence). V lost 1 base, J lost 0 bases, and 4 bases lay in between. The CDR3 here is CATSRGSSYEQYV. CDR3 coding DNA: TGTGCCACCAGCAGAGGGAGCTCCTACGAGCAGTACGTC.

The chain is built from TRBV7-6 and TRBJ2-3; 7 bases are a match to TRBD1. The CDR3 sequence is 16 residues long. V was pared by 0 bases and J by 2 bases, with 5 bases of the junction left unmatched. Germline CDR1 is SGHVS and CDR2 is FNYEAQ. CDR3 sequence: CASSLALTGNTDTQYF. CDR3 coding DNA: TGTGCCAGCAGCTTAGCGCTGACAGGGAACACAGATACGCAGTATTTT.

This chain uses TRBV2 with TRBJ2-2; D not certain. Looked up from germline, CDR1 is SNHLY and CDR2 is FYNNEI. Trimming removed 1 base from V and 4 bases from J, with 4 bases in between. The CDR3 consists of 13 residues. The CDR3 DNA is TGTGCCAGCAGTGAAGGAGGCACCGGGGAGCTGTTTTTT. Translating it yields CASSEGGTGELFF.

The chain recombines TRBV2 with TRBJ1-2; a possible D gene is TRBD1 (6 bases). V was clipped by 10 bases and J by 7 bases, with 19 bases between them. Germline CDR1 SNHLY, CDR2 FYNNEI. CDR3 size: 13 residues. The CDR3 DNA reads as TGTGCCACCCTACAGGGCGAGGTCTTTGGCTACACCTTC. Encoded protein: CATLQGEVFGYTF.

The gene calls are TRBV19 and TRBJ1-5; maybe TRBD1 (6 bases). CDR1 is LNHDA, CDR2 SQIVND, per germline (reference sequence). The CDR3 loop spans 15 amino acids. Trimming cost V 1 base and J 6 bases, with 13 bases left between them. CDR3 in amino acids: CASSIGYREGQPQHF. CDR3 sequence (DNA): TGTGCCAGTAGTATAGGTTACAGGGAAGGTCAGCCCCAGCATTTT.

CDR3 residues: CASSQGTTGYREQYF. Written as DNA, the CDR3 is TGTGCCAGCAGCCAAGGGACGACAGGGTATCGCGAGCAGTACTTC. The chain uses TRBV4-2 and TRBJ2-7, with 7 positions matching TRBD1. V was pared by 1 base and J by 6 bases, with 9 bases of the junction left unmatched. The CDR3 spans 15 residues. Germline V CDR1 and CDR2: LGHNA, YNFKEQ.

The chain joins TRBV2 to TRBJ2-5, with D perhaps given as TRBD1 or TRBD2 (5 bases each). CDR1 SNHLY and CDR2 FYNNEI come from the germline V gene. The CDR3 has 14 amino acids. Trimming pared 8 bases from V and 5 bases from J, leaving 18 bases between. In nucleotides, the CDR3 is TGTGCCAGCCGGTTCGAACGGGGCTCGGAGACCCAGTACTTC. Its translation: CASRFERGSETQYF.

The CDR3 reads CASSPLGGYELYEQYV. CDR3 nucleotides: TGTGCCAGCAGCCCCTTGGGAGGGTATGAATTGTACGAGCAGTACGTC. This chain joins TRBV5-6 and TRBJ2-7; TRBD2 matches 7 bases. The V gene's germline CDR1 is SGHDT and CDR2 YYEEEE. The CDR3 sequence is 16 residues long. Unmatched junction bases numbered 14, after V lost 4 bases and J lost 4 bases.

The rearrangement joins TRBV18 to TRBJ2-5; TRBD1 aligns across 7 bases. The CDR3 runs to 16 residues. V trimming: 5 bases; J trimming: 1 base; junction bases outside the gene matches: 10. Looked up from germline, CDR1 is KGHSH and CDR2 is LQKENI. The CDR3 loop is CASSSSTGSGQETQYF. The CDR3 DNA sequence: TGTGCCAGCTCATCGTCGACAGGGTCGGGCCAAGAGACCCAGTACTTC.

This chain uses TRBV2 with TRBJ2-1; a possible D gene is TRBD1 (5 bases). The CDR3 runs 14 residues. Trimming pared 7 bases from V and 0 bases from J, leaving 10 bases between. The V gene's germline CDR1 is SNHLY and CDR2 FYNNEI. As DNA, the CDR3 is TGTGCCAGCATTCAGGGAAACTCCTACAATGAGCAGTTCTTC. It yields the protein CASIQGNSYNEQFF.

The chain links TRBV7-6 to TRBJ2-7; TRBD1 matches 7 bases. V shed 5 bases, J shed 3 bases, and the junction held 10 bases outside the gene matches. Germline lookup yields CDR1 SGHVS and CDR2 FNYEAQ. CDR3 length: 15 amino acids. CDR3 sequence (DNA): TGTGCCAGCAGCAACAGAGGACAGGAGAACTACGAGCAGTACTTC. Translated: CASSNRGQENYEQYF.

The chain joins TRBV6-1 to TRBJ1-1, with 7 bases fitting TRBD1. Germline V gene lookup returns CDR1 MNHNS and CDR2 SASEGT. The CDR3 totals 14 residues. After removal of 8 bases from V and 1 base from J, the junction contained 7 bases not matched to a gene. CDR3 residues: CASLTGTENTEAFF. The CDR3 DNA reads as TGTGCCAGCCTCACCGGGACAGAGAACACTGAAGCTTTCTTT.